This paragraph reports one T cell receptor (beta chain). Its antigen is undetermined. The data were obtained in a study of metastatic and nonmetastatic thyroid tumors. On the study more broadly: Both malignant and benign thyroid patients supplied peripheral blood and tumor or nodule tissue samples, across which the repertoires of these patients were then compared. Study results and caveats: In both blood and tumor samples, TCR beta diversity was reported significantly higher for malignant than benign nodules.

No treatment had been given to any patient before thyroid surgery. MiXCR was used by TCRdb to re-call the PCR reads. The sample yields approximately 12,000 clones, around 23% seen once. The CDR3 length is 13 residues. The junction had 8 bases not matched to a gene; V was cut back by 6 bases and J by 6 bases. V gene TRBV12-3 or TRBV12-4 combines with J gene TRBJ2-7; TRBD1 aligns across 7 bases. This sequence originates from a female donor with papillary thyroid cancer or a benign thyroid nodule (not recorded which). Some clones in this sample may be carry-over from other donors' samples. The sequenced material came from blood. Here the CDR3 DNA reads TGTGCCAGCAGGGGTCGACAGGGCGGCGAGCAGTACTTC. As protein: CASRGRQGGEQYF.